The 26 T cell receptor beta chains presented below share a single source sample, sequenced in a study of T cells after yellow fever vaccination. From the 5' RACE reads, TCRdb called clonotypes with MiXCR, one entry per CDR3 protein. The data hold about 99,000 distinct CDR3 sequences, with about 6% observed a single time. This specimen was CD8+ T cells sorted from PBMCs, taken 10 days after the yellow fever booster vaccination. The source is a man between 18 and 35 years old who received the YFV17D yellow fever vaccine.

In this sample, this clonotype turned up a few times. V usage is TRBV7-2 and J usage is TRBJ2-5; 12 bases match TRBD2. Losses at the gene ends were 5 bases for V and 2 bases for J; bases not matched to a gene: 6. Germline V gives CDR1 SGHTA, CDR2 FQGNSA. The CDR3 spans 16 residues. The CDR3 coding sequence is TGTGCCAGCAGCCCCAGACTAGCGGGGGTTCAAGAGACCCAGTACTTC. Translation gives CASSPRLAGVQETQYF.

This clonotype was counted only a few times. The CDR3 sequence is CASSQAGTHMWAFF. CDR3 nucleotides: TGTGCCAGTAGCCAAGCCGGGACACACATGTGGGCTTTCTTT. The chain couples TRBV19 to TRBJ1-1, with a weak D call TRBD1 (6 bases). The CDR3 length is 14 residues. V lost 6 bases and J lost 11, with 22 bases in between. The germline CDR1 and CDR2 sequences are LNHDA and SQIVND (reference sequence).

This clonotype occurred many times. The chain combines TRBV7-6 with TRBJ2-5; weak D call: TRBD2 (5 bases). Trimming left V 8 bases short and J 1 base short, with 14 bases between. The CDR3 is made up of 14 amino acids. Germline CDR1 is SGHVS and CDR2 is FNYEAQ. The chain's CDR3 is CASAPLGVQETQYF. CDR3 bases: TGTGCCAGCGCCCCTCTCGGGGTCCAAGAGACCCAGTACTTC.

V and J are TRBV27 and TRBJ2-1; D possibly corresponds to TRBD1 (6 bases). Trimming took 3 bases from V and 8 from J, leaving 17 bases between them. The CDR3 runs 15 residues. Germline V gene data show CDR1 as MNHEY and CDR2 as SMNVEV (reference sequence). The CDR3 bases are TGTGCCAGCAGTTTCATGGGACGGTCAGGGGATGAGCAGTTCTTC. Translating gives CASSFMGRSGDEQFF.

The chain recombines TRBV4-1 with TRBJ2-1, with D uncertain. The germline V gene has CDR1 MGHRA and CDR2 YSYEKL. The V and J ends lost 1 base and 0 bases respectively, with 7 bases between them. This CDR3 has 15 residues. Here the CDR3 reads CASSQVQDSYNEQFF. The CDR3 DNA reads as TGCGCCAGCAGCCAAGTCCAGGACTCCTACAATGAGCAGTTCTTC.

CDR3 coding DNA: TGTGCCAGTAGTATATGGGGGAATGAGCAGTTCTTC. It codes for CASSIWGNEQFF. The chain employs TRBV19 and TRBJ2-1; TRBD1 or TRBD2 may be the D gene (5 bases each). Germline V CDR1 and CDR2: LNHDA, SQIVND (reference sequence). Trimming shortened V by 2 bases and J by 7 bases, and 6 bases separated the two germline ends. This CDR3 contains 12 residues.

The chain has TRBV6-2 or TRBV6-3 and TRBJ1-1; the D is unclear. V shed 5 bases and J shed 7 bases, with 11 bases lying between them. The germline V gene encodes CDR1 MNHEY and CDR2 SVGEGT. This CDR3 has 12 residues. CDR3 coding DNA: TGTGCCAGCAGTAGTGGACGGGGTGAAGCTTTCTTT. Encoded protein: CASSSGRGEAFF.

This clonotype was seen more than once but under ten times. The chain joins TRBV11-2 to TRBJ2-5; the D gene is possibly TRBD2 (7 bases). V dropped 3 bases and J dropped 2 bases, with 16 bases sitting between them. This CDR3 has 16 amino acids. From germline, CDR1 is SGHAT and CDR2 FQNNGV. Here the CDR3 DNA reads TGTGCCAGCAGCTTCTTTACCGGGGGGCCTCAAGAGACCCAGTACTTC. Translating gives CASSFFTGGPQETQYF. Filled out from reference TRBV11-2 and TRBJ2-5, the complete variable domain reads EAGVAQSPRYKIIEKRQSVAFWCNPISGHATLYWYQQILGQGPKLLIQFQNNGVVDDSQLPKDRFSAERLKGVDSTLKIQPAKLEDSAVYLCASSFFTGGPQETQYFGPGTRLLVL.

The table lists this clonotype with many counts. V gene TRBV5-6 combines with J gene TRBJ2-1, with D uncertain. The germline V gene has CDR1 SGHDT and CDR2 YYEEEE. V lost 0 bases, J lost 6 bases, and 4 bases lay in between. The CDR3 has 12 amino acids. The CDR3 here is CASSLDSNEQFF. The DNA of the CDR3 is TGTGCCAGCAGCTTGGACAGCAATGAGCAGTTCTTC.

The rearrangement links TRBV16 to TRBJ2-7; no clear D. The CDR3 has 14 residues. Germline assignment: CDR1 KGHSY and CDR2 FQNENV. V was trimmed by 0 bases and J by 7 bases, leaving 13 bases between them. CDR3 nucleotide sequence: TGTGCCAGCAGCCAATCAGACCTACTGGGGGAGCAGTACGTC. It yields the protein CASSQSDLLGEQYV.

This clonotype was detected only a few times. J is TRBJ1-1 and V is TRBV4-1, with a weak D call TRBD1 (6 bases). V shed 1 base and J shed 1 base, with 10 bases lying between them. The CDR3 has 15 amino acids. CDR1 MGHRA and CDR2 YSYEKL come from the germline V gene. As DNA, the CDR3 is TGCGCCAGCAGCCAAGCAATACAGGGGAACACTGAAGCTTTCTTT. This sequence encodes CASSQAIQGNTEAFF.

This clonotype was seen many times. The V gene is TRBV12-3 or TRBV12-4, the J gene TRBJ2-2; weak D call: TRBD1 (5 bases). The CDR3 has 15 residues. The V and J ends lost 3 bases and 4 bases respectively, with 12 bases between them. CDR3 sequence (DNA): TGTGCCAGCAGTTTGGGGCAGGTCGGCACCGGGGAGCTGTTTTTT. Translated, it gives CASSLGQVGTGELFF.

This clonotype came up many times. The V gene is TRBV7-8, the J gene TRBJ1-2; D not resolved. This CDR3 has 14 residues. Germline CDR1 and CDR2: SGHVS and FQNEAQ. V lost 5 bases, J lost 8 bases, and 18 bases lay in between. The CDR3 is CASSTPTRAGGYTF. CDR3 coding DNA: TGTGCCAGCAGCACCCCGACACGGGCCGGAGGCTACACCTTC.

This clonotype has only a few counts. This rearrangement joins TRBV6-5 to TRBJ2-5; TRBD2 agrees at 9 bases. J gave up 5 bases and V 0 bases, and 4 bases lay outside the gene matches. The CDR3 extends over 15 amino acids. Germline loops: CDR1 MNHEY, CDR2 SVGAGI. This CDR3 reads CASSYSAGGPETQYF. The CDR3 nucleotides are TGTGCCAGCAGTTACTCGGCGGGGGGGCCCGAGACCCAGTACTTC.

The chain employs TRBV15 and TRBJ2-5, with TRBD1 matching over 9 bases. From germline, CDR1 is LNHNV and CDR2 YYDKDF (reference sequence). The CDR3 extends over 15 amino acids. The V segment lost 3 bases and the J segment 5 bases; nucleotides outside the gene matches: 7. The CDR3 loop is CATSSYRGQGETQYF. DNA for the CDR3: TGTGCCACCAGCAGCTACAGGGGGCAGGGTGAGACCCAGTACTTC.

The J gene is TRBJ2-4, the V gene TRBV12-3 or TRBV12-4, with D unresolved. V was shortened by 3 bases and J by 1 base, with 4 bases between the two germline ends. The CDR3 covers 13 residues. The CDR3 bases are TGTGCCAGCAGTTTCCTGGCCAAAAACATTCAGTACTTC. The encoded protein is CASSFLAKNIQYF.

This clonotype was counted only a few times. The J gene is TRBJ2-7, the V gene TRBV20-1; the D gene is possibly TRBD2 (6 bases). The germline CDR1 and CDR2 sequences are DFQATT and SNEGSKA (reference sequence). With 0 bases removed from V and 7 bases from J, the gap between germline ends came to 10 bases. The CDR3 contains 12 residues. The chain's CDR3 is CSARDGTGEQYV. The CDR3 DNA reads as TGCAGTGCTAGAGACGGGACTGGTGAGCAGTACGTC.

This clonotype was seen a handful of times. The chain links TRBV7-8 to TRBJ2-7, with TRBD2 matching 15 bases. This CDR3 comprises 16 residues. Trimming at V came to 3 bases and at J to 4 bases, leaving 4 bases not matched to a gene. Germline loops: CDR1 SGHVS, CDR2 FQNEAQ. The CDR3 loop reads CASSLGTSGGLYEQYF. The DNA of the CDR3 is TGTGCCAGCAGCTTGGGGACTAGCGGGGGGCTGTACGAGCAGTACTTC.

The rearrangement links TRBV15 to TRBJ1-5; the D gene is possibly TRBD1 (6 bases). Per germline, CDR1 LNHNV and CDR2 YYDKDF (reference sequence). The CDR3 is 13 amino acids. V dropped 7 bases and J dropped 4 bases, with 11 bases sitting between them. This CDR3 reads CATTEGVNQPQHF. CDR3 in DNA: TGTGCCACCACAGAGGGGGTTAATCAGCCCCAGCATTTT.

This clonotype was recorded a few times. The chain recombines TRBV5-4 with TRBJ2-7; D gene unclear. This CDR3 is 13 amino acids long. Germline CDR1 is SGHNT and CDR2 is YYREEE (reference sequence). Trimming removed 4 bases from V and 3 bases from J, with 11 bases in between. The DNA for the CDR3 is TGTGCCAGCAGCCAGGATCTCGTCTACGAGCAGTACTTC. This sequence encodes CASSQDLVYEQYF.

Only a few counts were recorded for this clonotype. The CDR3 protein is CASSLLGAPQYF. CDR3 bases: TGCGCCAGCAGCCTCCTGGGGGCCCCGCAGTATTTT. The chain uses TRBV4-1 and TRBJ2-3, with D perhaps TRBD1 (6 bases). V lost 4 bases to trimming and J lost 10 bases, with 12 bases between them. CDR3 length: 12 amino acids. Germline V gene data show CDR1 as MGHRA and CDR2 as YSYEKL.

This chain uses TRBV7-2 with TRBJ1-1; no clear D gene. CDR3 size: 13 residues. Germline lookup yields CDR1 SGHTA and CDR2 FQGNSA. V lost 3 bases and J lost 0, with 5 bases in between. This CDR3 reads CASSFYMNTEAFF. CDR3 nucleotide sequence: TGTGCCAGCAGCTTTTATATGAACACTGAAGCTTTCTTT.

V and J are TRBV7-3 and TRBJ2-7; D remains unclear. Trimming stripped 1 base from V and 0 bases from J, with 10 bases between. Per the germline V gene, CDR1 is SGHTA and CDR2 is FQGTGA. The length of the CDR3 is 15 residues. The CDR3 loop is CASSLSAESSYEQYF. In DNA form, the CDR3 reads TGTGCCAGCAGCTTAAGTGCGGAGAGCTCCTACGAGCAGTACTTC. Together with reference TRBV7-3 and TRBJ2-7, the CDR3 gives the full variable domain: GAGVSQTPSNKVTEKGKYVELRCDPISGHTALYWYRQSLGQGPEFLIYFQGTGAADDSGLPNDRFFAVRPEGSVSTLKIQRTERGDSAVYLCASSLSAESSYEQYFGPGTRLTVT.

The CDR3 spells CASSWNEKLFF. In DNA, the CDR3 is TGTGCCAGCAGCTGGAATGAAAAACTGTTTTTT. This chain uses TRBV28 with TRBJ1-4, with no clear D. CDR1 is MDHEN, CDR2 SYDVKM, per germline. The CDR3 sequence is 11 residues long. V was trimmed by 6 bases and J by 5 bases, leaving 4 bases between them.

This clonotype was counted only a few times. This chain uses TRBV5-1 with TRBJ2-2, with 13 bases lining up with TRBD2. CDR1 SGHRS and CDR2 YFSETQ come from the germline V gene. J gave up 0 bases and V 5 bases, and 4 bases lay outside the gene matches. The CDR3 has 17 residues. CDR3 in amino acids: CASRILAGGPNTGELFF. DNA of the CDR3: TGCGCCAGCAGGATACTAGCGGGGGGGCCGAACACCGGGGAGCTGTTTTTT. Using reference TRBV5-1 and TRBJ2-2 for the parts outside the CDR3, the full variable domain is KAGVTQTPRYLIKTRGQQVTLSCSPISGHRSVSWYQQTPGQGLQFLFEYFSETQRNKGNFPGRFSGRQFSNSRSEMNVSTLELGDSALYLCASRILAGGPNTGELFFGEGSRLTVL.

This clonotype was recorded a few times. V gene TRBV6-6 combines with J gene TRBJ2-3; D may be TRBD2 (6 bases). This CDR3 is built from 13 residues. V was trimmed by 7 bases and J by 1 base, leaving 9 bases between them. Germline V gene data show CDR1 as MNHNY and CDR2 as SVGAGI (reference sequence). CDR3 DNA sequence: TGTGCCAGCACCGGGACTGGCACAGATACGCAGTATTTT. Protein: CASTGTGTDTQYF.